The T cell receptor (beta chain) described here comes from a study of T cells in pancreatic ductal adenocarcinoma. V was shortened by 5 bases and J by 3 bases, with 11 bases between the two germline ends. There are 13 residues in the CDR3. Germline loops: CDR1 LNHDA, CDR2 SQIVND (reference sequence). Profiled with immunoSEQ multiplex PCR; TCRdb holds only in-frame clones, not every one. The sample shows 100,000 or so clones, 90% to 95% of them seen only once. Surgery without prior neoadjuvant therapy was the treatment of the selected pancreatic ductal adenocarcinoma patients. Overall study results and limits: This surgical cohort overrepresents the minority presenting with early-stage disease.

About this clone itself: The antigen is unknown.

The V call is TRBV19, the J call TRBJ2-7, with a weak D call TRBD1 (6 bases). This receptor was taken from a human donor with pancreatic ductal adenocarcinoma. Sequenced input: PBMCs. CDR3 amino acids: CASSSLDSYEQYF. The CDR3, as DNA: TGTGCCAGTAGTTCCTTGGACAGCTACGAGCAGTACTTC.